This is a list of T cell receptor beta chains from one sample in a study of regulatory T cells in long-lasting Graves disease. TCRdb re-analysed the multiplex PCR reads in MiXCR, keeping a single row per CDR3 protein. The sample includes about 530,000 distinct CDR3 sequences, around 16% of them seen just once. This sample was shared with a second study, whose subject was T cells in Graves' hyperthyroidism and ophthalmopathy.

The source was peripheral blood mononuclear cells (PBMCs), collected at new diagnosis, from a patient treated with antithyroid drugs. These receptors all stem from a woman aged 35-65 years with Graves disease. The CDR3 runs from the conserved cysteine through the conserved F or W. D genes are given only for firm matches. Clone size appears in some rows only: once, few, many, or a class for an expanded clone.

D	size	J	V	CDR3	DNA
TRBD1	.	TRBJ2-5	TRBV7-8	CASSIATGTGRQETQYF	TGTGCCAGCAGCATCGCAACGGGGACAGGGAGACAAGAGACCCAGTACTTC
.	.	TRBJ2-2	TRBV3-1	CASSQSTGELFF	TGTGCCAGCAGCCAGAGTACCGGGGAGCTGTTTTTT
.	many	TRBJ2-3	TRBV3-1	CASSQQTGPDTQYF	TGTGCCAGCAGCCAGCAGACCGGCCCAGATACGCAGTATTTT
.	many	TRBJ2-1	TRBV7-9	CASSLAEGANNEQFF	TGTGCCAGCAGCTTAGCTGAAGGAGCAAACAATGAGCAGTTCTTC
.	few	TRBJ1-5	TRBV27	CASNPMGVPNQPQHF	TGTGCCAGCAACCCTATGGGGGTTCCCAATCAGCCCCAGCATTTT
TRBD2	many	TRBJ2-2	TRBV10-3	CAISGTSGLNTGELFF	TGTGCCATCAGTGGGACTAGCGGCCTCAACACCGGGGAGCTGTTTTTT
TRBD2	few	TRBJ2-5	TRBV9	CARRLAGQETQYF	TGTGCCAGAAGACTAGCGGGGCAAGAGACCCAGTACTTC
.	many	TRBJ1-1	TRBV30	CAWSVKVNTEAFF	TGTGCCTGGAGTGTAAAGGTGAACACTGAAGCTTTCTTT
TRBD1	many	TRBJ2-3	TRBV2	CASSAEGAGTDTQYF	TGTGCCAGCAGTGCCGAGGGGGCGGGCACAGATACGCAGTATTTT
.	.	TRBJ1-5	TRBV4-1	CASSQVGVQPQHF	TGCGCCAGCAGCCAAGTTGGCGTTCAGCCCCAGCATTTT
.	many	TRBJ2-7	TRBV5-6	CASSLNRLSEQYF	TGTGCCAGCAGCTTGAATCGGCTTTCGGAGCAGTACTTC
.	.	TRBJ1-5	TRBV4-1	CASSQTWAGITNQPQHF	TGCGCCAGCAGCCAAACTTGGGCAGGGATAACCAATCAGCCCCAGCATTTT
.	many	TRBJ1-5	TRBV28	CASSLGGRNQPQHF	TGTGCCAGCAGTTTGGGGGGGCGGAATCAGCCCCAGCATTTT
.	.	TRBJ1-2	TRBV10-3	CAIRPDPQMLGYTF	TGTGCCATCAGGCCCGACCCTCAAATGCTAGGCTACACCTTC
TRBD2	.	TRBJ2-7	TRBV20-1	CSARGTSGVYEQYF	TGCAGTGCTAGGGGGACTAGCGGGGTCTACGAGCAGTACTTC
.	.	TRBJ1-2	TRBV4-1	CASSQDVAGKRSHYGYTF	TGCGCCAGCAGCCAAGATGTGGCGGGCAAGCGGAGTCACTATGGCTACACCTTC
.	.	TRBJ2-1	TRBV7-8	CASSLGQGSVQFF	TGTGCCAGCAGCTTGGGCCAGGGTTCGGTACAGTTCTTC
.	many	TRBJ1-2	TRBV6-5	CASSYSMLTPYYGYTF	TGTGCCAGCAGTTACTCGATGCTGACCCCCTATTATGGCTACACCTTC
.	.	TRBJ1-6	TRBV14	CASSQPKPTGPSRSPLHF	TGTGCCAGCAGCCAACCCAAACCTACCGGGCCCAGCCGTTCACCCCTCCACTTT
.	many	TRBJ1-1	TRBV3-1	CASSQGGGYTEAFF	TGTGCCAGCAGCCAAGGTGGCGGATACACTGAAGCTTTCTTT
TRBD2	.	TRBJ2-3	TRBV10-3	CAISRTSEYSDTQYF	TGTGCCATCAGCCGGACTAGCGAATATTCAGATACGCAGTATTTT
.	many	TRBJ2-7	TRBV3-1	CASSRSAYEQYF	TGTGCCAGCAGCCGGTCGGCCTACGAGCAGTACTTC
TRBD1	many	TRBJ1-1	TRBV20-1	CSARGQGALPTTEAFF	TGCAGTGCTAGGGGACAGGGGGCGCTTCCTACCACTGAAGCTTTCTTT
TRBD1	.	TRBJ1-2	TRBV19	CASSSGTGRGYGYTF	TGTGCCAGTAGTTCCGGGACAGGGAGAGGCTATGGCTACACCTTC
.	few	TRBJ2-3	TRBV7-3	CASSAGWGGTDTQYF	TGTGCCAGCAGCGCCGGTTGGGGCGGCACAGATACGCAGTATTTT
.	many	TRBJ1-2	TRBV20-1	CSANWGGTYGYTF	TGCAGTGCTAACTGGGGGGGGACATATGGCTACACCTTC
.	.	TRBJ1-5	TRBV15	CATSRVAGDQPQHF	TGTGCCACCAGCAGAGTGGCCGGGGATCAGCCCCAGCATTTT
TRBD2	.	TRBJ2-7	TRBV20-1	CSATLAGGVYEQYF	TGCAGTGCCACGCTAGCGGGTGGGGTCTACGAGCAGTACTTC
TRBD2	few	TRBJ2-2	TRBV6-1	CASSVIAGNTGELFF	TGTGCCAGCAGCGTGATAGCGGGGAACACCGGGGAGCTGTTTTTT
.	many	TRBJ2-3	TRBV15	CATSRDTGSGDTQYF	TGTGCCACCAGCAGAGATACAGGGAGTGGAGATACGCAGTATTTT